This T cell receptor beta chain is drawn from a study of regulatory T cells in long-lasting Graves disease. Arm-PCR of CDR3 regions with iRepertoire HTBI primers generated TCR beta libraries. TCRdb re-analysed the multiplex PCR reads in MiXCR, keeping a single row per CDR3 protein. In the table there are around 460,000 distinct CDR3 sequences, about 22% of which are singletons. The sample's time point: persistent/refractory GD, antithyroid drugs over 5 years with positive TRAb. TCR sequences were obtained from RNA taken from PBMCs. V lost 2 bases and J 7 bases, leaving 12 bases between the germline ends. Germline assignment: CDR1 SGHRS and CDR2 YFSETQ. The CDR3 is 13 amino acids.

This chain uses TRBV5-1 with TRBJ1-1, with D possibly matching TRBD1 (5 bases). Sequences were derived from peripheral blood mononuclear cells (PBMCs), sampled when the disease was refractory, from a patient treated with antithyroid drugs. The sequence came from a female donor with Graves disease. The chain's CDR3 is CASSFRDAYEAFF. As DNA, the CDR3 is TGCGCCAGCAGCTTCCGGGACGCCTATGAAGCTTTCTTT.